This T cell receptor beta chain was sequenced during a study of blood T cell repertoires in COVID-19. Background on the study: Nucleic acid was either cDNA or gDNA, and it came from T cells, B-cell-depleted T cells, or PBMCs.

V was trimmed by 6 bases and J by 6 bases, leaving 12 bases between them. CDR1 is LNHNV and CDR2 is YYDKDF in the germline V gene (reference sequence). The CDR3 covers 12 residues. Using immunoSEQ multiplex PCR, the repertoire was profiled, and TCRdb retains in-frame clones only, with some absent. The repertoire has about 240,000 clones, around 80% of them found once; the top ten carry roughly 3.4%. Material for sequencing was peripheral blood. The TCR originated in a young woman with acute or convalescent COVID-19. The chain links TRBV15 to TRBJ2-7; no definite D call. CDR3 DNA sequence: TGTGCCACCAGTCTAGAATCGGGCGAGCAGTACTTC. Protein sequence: CATSLESGEQYF.